The next 13 T cell receptor beta chains were all read from a single sample in a study of blood T cell repertoires in COVID-19 (dated by TCRdb to about 2020). Library preparation used the immunoSEQ multiplex PCR assay. TCRdb took over this immuneACCESS table, retaining in-frame rearrangements with V and J assigned. Such tables are incomplete; in checked studies, under half of the missing clones stem from an unresolved V gene, and the remainder is unexplained. The table for this sample lists around 99,000 clones; 88% of them were counted only once. The ten largest account for roughly 6.6% of the sample. The sequenced sample was peripheral blood. The receptor set was obtained from a man aged 50-59 years with active or convalescent COVID-19.

The count of this clone is one. This chain's CDR3 is CASRDRLVDTQYF. CDR3 coding DNA: TGTGCCAGCCGGGACAGGCTTGTAGATACGCAGTATTTT. The chain joins TRBV6-5 to TRBJ2-3; 8 bases agree with TRBD1. Germline CDR1 reads MNHEY; CDR2 reads SVGAGI. Unmatched junction bases numbered 6, after V lost 8 bases and J lost 5 bases. The CDR3 is 13 amino acids.

J is TRBJ1-3 and V is TRBV4-1; D gene uncertain. CDR1 is MGHRA and CDR2 is YSYEKL in the germline V gene. The length of the CDR3 is 16 residues. V was pared by 4 bases and J by 4 bases, with 17 bases between. The CDR3, as DNA: TGCGCCAGCAGCCCCCAAGCAGGATCGCCCGGAAACACCATATATTTT. Residues: CASSPQAGSPGNTIYF.

V and J are TRBV10-3 and TRBJ2-7; 11 nucleotides align to TRBD2. CDR3 length: 16 residues. Germline CDR1 ENHRY, CDR2 SYGVKD. J gave up 2 bases and V 2 bases, and 5 bases lay outside the gene matches. The CDR3: CAISELGTSGTYEQYF. For the CDR3, the DNA is TGTGCCATCAGTGAGCTCGGGACTAGCGGAACCTACGAGCAGTACTTC.

The chain joins TRBV2 to TRBJ2-7, with a weak D call TRBD1 (6 bases). The V gene lost 5 bases and the J gene lost 2 bases, with 16 bases spanning the gap. CDR3 length equals 15 residues. Germline V gene data show CDR1 as SNHLY and CDR2 as FYNNEI. CDR3 sequence (DNA): TGTGCCAGCAGTAGGGACACCCACGAAGCCTACGAGCAGTACTTC. This encodes CASSRDTHEAYEQYF.

The J gene is TRBJ2-5, the V gene TRBV27; 8 bases agree with TRBD1. The CDR3 spans 13 residues. Germline V gene sequence: CDR1 MNHEY, CDR2 SMNVEV (reference sequence). V lost 4 bases and J lost 3; bases outside the gene matches: 1. CDR3 in amino acids: CASSWGQEETQYF. In nucleotides, the CDR3 is TGTGCCAGCAGTTGGGGACAGGAAGAGACCCAGTACTTC.

This rearrangement joins TRBV6-5 to TRBJ1-5; 9 positions match TRBD1. Looked up from germline, CDR1 is MNHEY and CDR2 is SVGAGI. This CDR3 has 15 amino acids. The V gene end was trimmed by 7 bases and the J gene end by 3 bases; junction bases not matched to a gene: 7. CDR3 residues: CASIVGDRVNQPQHF. The CDR3 DNA follows: TGTGCCAGCATAGTGGGGGACAGGGTCAATCAGCCCCAGCATTTT.

The chain uses TRBV7-2 and TRBJ1-5; tentative D call: TRBD1 (6 bases). In germline, CDR1 is SGHTA, CDR2 FQGNSA. The V gene lost 4 bases and the J gene lost 4 bases, with 14 bases spanning the gap. CDR3 length: 15 residues. CDR3 in amino acids: CASSSGEWGNQPQHF. In DNA, the CDR3 is TGTGCCAGCAGCTCAGGGGAATGGGGAAATCAGCCCCAGCATTTT.

This clone was detected only a few times. The rearrangement links TRBV6-5 to TRBJ2-7; D perhaps matches TRBD1 (5 bases). Trimming pared 8 bases from V and 4 bases from J, leaving 12 bases between. The CDR3 is 12 residues long. Germline CDR1 reads MNHEY; CDR2 reads SVGAGI. The CDR3 bases are TGTGCCAGCGCAGAGACAGAATACGAGCAGTACTTC. It codes for CASAETEYEQYF.

The rearrangement links TRBV18 to TRBJ2-1, with 14 nucleotides matching TRBD2. Germline CDR1 reads KGHSH; CDR2 reads LQKENI. V was clipped by 5 bases and J by 10 bases; unmatched bases: 10. The CDR3 runs 16 residues. The CDR3 sequence is CASSSGLAGVSWEQFF. The CDR3 bases are TGTGCCAGCTCATCGGGACTAGCGGGAGTGTCGTGGGAGCAGTTCTTC.

This chain uses TRBV24-1 with TRBJ1-2; D may be TRBD1 (5 bases). This CDR3 spans 12 amino acids. V was trimmed by 6 bases and J by 6 bases, leaving 10 bases between them. CDR1 and CDR2 from the germline V gene are KGHDR and SFDVKD. The CDR3 sequence: CATSTTGDGYTF. The CDR3 DNA sequence: TGTGCCACCAGTACGACGGGGGATGGCTACACCTTC.

In regard to this clone: The same CDR3 also results from other DNA sequences found in this sample. This chain joins TRBV6-1 and TRBJ1-5; no reliable D call. Germline values: CDR1 MNHNS, CDR2 SASEGT. V dropped 3 bases and J dropped 6 bases, with 6 bases sitting between them. The CDR3 sequence is 12 residues long. CDR3 DNA sequence: TGTGCCAGCAGTGATTCCGGTCAGCCCCAGCATTTT. Encoded protein: CASSDSGQPQHF.

The genes are TRBV3-1 (or the pseudogene TRBV3-2) and TRBJ2-7; TRBD1 matches at 7 bases. The CDR3 extends over 14 amino acids. The V gene end was trimmed by 6 bases and the J gene end by 6 bases; junction bases not matched to a gene: 11. Germline V gene data show CDR1 as LGHDT and CDR2 as YNNKEL (reference sequence). The CDR3 is CASRQFDRASEQYF. The CDR3 nucleotides read TGTGCCAGCAGACAATTCGACAGGGCAAGCGAGCAGTACTTC.

This rearrangement joins TRBV6-1 to TRBJ1-4, with a tentative D call TRBD1 (6 bases). V dropped 0 bases and J dropped 4 bases, with 9 bases sitting between them. Germline V gene lookup returns CDR1 MNHNS and CDR2 SASEGT. This CDR3 is 15 amino acids long. The CDR3 DNA follows: TGTGCCAGCAGTGAAGCGGGGGCAGGTAATGAAAAACTGTTTTTT. This translates into CASSEAGAGNEKLFF.